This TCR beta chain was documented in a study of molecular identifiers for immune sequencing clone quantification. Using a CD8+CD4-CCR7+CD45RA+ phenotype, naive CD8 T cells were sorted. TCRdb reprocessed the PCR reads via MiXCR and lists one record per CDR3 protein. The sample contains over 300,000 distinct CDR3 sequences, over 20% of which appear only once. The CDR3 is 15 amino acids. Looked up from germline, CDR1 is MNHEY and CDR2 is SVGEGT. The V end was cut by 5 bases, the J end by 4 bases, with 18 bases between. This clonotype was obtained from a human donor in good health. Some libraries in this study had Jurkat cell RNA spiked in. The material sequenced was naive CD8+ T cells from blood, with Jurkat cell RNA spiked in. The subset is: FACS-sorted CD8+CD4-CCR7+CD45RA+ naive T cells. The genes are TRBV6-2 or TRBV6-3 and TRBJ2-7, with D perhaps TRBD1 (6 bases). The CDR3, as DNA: TGTGCCAGCAGTACCCCGAGGACAGCGGTTTACGAGCAGTACTTC. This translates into CASSTPRTAVYEQYF.